Detailed here is one T cell receptor beta chain. Its antigen is unknown. TCRdb re-called the reads with MiXCR, one entry per CDR3 protein. The sample includes about 130,000 distinct CDR3 sequences, approximately 24% seen only once; the top ten take 30% to 40%. The data derive from a study of T cell repertoires in cytomegalovirus infection. Study information: Public TCR beta signatures marked donors with CMV infection and the matching HLA. Study-level results: There were carriers of CMV plus the relevant HLA, and cumulative public TCR beta family frequency identified them.

The CDR3 is 14 amino acids. Trimming cost V 4 bases and J 4 bases; bases outside gene matches: 6. The V gene's germline CDR1 is MDHEN and CDR2 SYDVKM. Material for sequencing was PBMCs, sequenced either directly or after in vitro stimulation (not recorded which). This rearrangement joins TRBV28 to TRBJ2-5, with 7 bases lining up with TRBD1. This TCR came from a human donor in good health (CMV status not recorded). Some clones in this sample may be carry-over from other donors' samples. CDR3 nucleotides: TGTGCCAGCAGTTATAGTACAGGGGCAGAGACCCAGTACTTC. It specifies CASSYSTGAETQYF.